This T cell receptor beta chain is drawn from a study of T-cell memory formation after mild COVID-19. Background on the study: Largely donor-specific sequence clusters came from two donors.

Per the germline V gene, CDR1 is MNHNY and CDR2 is SVGAGI (reference sequence). With 2 bases clipped from V and 1 base from J, the junction kept 6 bases outside the gene matches. This CDR3 is 17 amino acids long. cDNA libraries for TCR alpha and TCR beta, carrying sample barcodes and UMIs, came from 5'RACE with constant-segment primers. TCRdb re-called the 5' RACE reads through MiXCR, storing one row per CDR3 protein. The table includes some 410,000 distinct CDR3 sequences, under 25% detected once. Broader study findings: The study detected some responding clones in pre-infection memory, suggesting cross-reactive memory joined. CD4+ clones that contracted lay mainly in CM and EM; CD8+ ones lay in EMRA.

For this clonotype: Its antigen is not known.

The sequenced sample consisted of PBMCs or a T cell subset sorted from them (not recorded which). The source of this sequence is an adult woman who had mild COVID-19 (a few samples of this study predate the infection). Cell type and time point are not known. The chain carries TRBV6-6 and TRBJ2-5; TRBD2 matches 11 bases. Here the CDR3 DNA reads TGTGCCAGCAGTTACGGATATAGCGGGAGGGGCCAAGAGACCCAGTACTTC. It yields the protein CASSYGYSGRGQETQYF.